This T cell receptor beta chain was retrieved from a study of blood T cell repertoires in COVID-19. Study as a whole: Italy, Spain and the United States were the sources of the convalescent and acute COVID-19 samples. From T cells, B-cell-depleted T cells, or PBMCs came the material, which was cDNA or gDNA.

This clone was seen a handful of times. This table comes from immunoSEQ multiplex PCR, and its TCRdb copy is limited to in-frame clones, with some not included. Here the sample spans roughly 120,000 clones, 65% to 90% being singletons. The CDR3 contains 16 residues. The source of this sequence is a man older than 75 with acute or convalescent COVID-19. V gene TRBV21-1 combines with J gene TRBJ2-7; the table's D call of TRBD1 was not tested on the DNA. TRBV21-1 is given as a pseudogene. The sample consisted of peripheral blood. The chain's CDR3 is CASSKGAGQPTYEQYF. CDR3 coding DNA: TGTGCCAGCAGCAAAGGGGCAGGGCAGCCCACCTACGAGCAGTACTTC.